The 10 T cell receptor beta chains below come from one sample, sequenced in a study of control samples from healthy donors and cancer patients. Profiling relied on immunoSEQ multiplex PCR, and the TCRdb table lists in-frame clones only, not all of them. Of 90,000 to 100,000 clones in the sample, approximately 80% were seen once. The sample consisted of blood. These receptors all stem from a woman in her 30s in good health.

The V and J genes are TRBV9 and TRBJ2-3; 16 bases fit TRBD2. Germline CDR1 and CDR2: SGDLS and YYNGEE. Trimming cost V 1 base and J 2 bases; bases outside gene matches: 10. The length of the CDR3 is 20 residues. CDR3 amino acids: CASSVTKGTSGGAFTDTQYF. In DNA, the CDR3 is TGTGCCAGCAGCGTAACCAAAGGGACTAGCGGGGGGGCCTTCACAGATACGCAGTATTTT.

This chain joins TRBV29-1 and TRBJ1-5; 8 bases fit TRBD1. Trimming cost V 6 bases and J 2 bases; bases outside gene matches: 9. Germline V gene sequence: CDR1 SQVTM, CDR2 ANQGSEA. The length of the CDR3 is 15 residues. The CDR3 bases are TGCAGCGTCGTTGCAGGGGGCGCGGGCAATCAGCCCCAGCATTTT. Translation gives CSVVAGGAGNQPQHF.

The CDR3: CASSPAGGGDTQYF. CDR3 nucleotides: TGTGCCAGCAGCCCAGCGGGGGGGGGAGATACGCAGTATTTT. The chain links TRBV2 to TRBJ2-3, with 10 bases lining up with TRBD2. This CDR3 is 14 amino acids long. CDR1 is SNHLY, CDR2 FYNNEI, per germline. The ends lost 6 bases at V and 5 bases at J; junction bases unmatched: 5.

V and J are TRBV7-3 and TRBJ2-1, with 12 bases fitting TRBD2. This CDR3 contains 16 residues. The junction had 5 bases not matched to a gene; V was cut back by 4 bases and J by 4 bases. Germline V CDR1 and CDR2: SGHTA, FQGTGA. CDR3 protein: CASSSNGLAGYNEQFF. Here the CDR3 DNA reads TGTGCCAGCAGCTCGAACGGACTAGCGGGGTACAATGAGCAGTTCTTC.

The chain carries TRBV7-9 and TRBJ2-5, with D perhaps assigned TRBD1 or TRBD2 (5 bases each). Germline V gives CDR1 SEHNR, CDR2 FQNEAQ (reference sequence). Between the trimmed V and J ends, which lost 4 bases and 2 bases, there was a span of 17 bases. The CDR3 runs to 16 residues. The CDR3 DNA reads as TGTGCCAGCAGCTCCACCGGAGGATGGGGGCAAGAGACCCAGTACTTC. Amino acids: CASSSTGGWGQETQYF. Variable domain in full (rest from reference TRBV7-9 and TRBJ2-5): DTGVSQNPRHKITKRGQNVTFRCDPISEHNRLYWYRQTLGQGPEFLTYFQNEAQLEKSRLLSDRFSAERPKGSFSTLEIQRTEQGDSAMYLCASSSTGGWGQETQYFGPGTRLLVL.

The chain links TRBV6-6 to TRBJ1-2, with no clear D. Germline V CDR1 and CDR2: MNHNY, SVGAGI (reference sequence). The CDR3 covers 13 residues. The ends were cut back, 2 bases at V and 3 bases at J, with 7 bases in the middle. The CDR3 DNA follows: TGTGCCAGCAGTTACGGCGGTCACTATGGCTACACCTTC. It codes for CASSYGGHYGYTF.

The rearrangement uses TRBV15 and TRBJ2-3; D gene ambiguous. Trimming took off 2 bases at V and 6 bases at J, with 6 bases between the two ends. Germline V lookup: CDR1 LNHNV, CDR2 YYDKDF (reference sequence). CDR3 length: 12 residues. Here the CDR3 reads CATSRFPDTQYF. DNA for the CDR3: TGTGCCACCAGCAGATTCCCCGATACGCAGTATTTT.

J is TRBJ2-3 and V is TRBV27; the D is unclear. This CDR3 spans 14 amino acids. The germline CDR1 and CDR2 sequences are MNHEY and SMNVEV (reference sequence). Deletions cut 2 bases from V and 4 bases from J, with 10 bases between. The CDR3 nucleotides are TGTGCCAGCAGTTTACGACCTCGGGCAGATACGCAGTATTTT. Protein product: CASSLRPRADTQYF.

The chain carries TRBV5-3 and TRBJ2-7; perhaps TRBD1 as D (6 bases). TRBV5-3 is known as an ORF, though its function is uncertain. The CDR3 is made up of 15 amino acids. Trimming cost V 2 bases and J 0 bases, with 12 bases left between them. This CDR3 reads CARSLSRGSSYEQYF. The CDR3 bases are TGTGCCAGAAGCTTAAGCAGGGGCAGCTCCTACGAGCAGTACTTC.

This clone has more than one count but fewer than ten. The J gene is TRBJ2-1, the V gene TRBV6-5; D gene unclear. The germline V and J ends were trimmed by 7 bases and 4 bases, with 8 bases remaining between them. The CDR3 totals 12 residues. The germline CDR1 and CDR2 sequences are MNHEY and SVGAGI. The CDR3 DNA reads as TGTGCCAGCAATAACGGGTACAATGAGCAGTTCTTC. It encodes CASNNGYNEQFF.